This T cell receptor (beta chain) was captured in a study of CD8 T cells in ankylosing spondylitis. Study-wide points: Typical of ankylosing spondylitis blood, it appeared, was a TCR beta motif of eight highly homologous variants. Clones linked to the disease showed a CD8+ phenotype. They occurred at relatively low frequencies in peripheral blood. Researchers reportedly found disease-linked clones significantly enriched in matched ankylosing spondylitis synovial fluid.

The CDR3 has 11 amino acids. V was shortened by 7 bases and J by 7 bases, with 11 bases between the two germline ends. Per germline, CDR1 SQVTM and CDR2 ANQGSEA. Concerning this clonotype itself: The antigen is undetermined.

Generation of TCR beta libraries employed quantitative 5'-RACE incorporating molecular barcodes. TCRdb reanalysed the 5' RACE reads using MiXCR and keeps one entry per CDR3 protein. The table records about 220,000 distinct CDR3 sequences, roughly 25% of them present only once. The receptor's source is a male donor with ankylosing spondylitis or in good health (not recorded which). The rearrangement joins TRBV29-1 to TRBJ2-1; D not certain. Sequences were obtained from blood, either unsorted or a sorted T cell fraction (not recorded which). The CDR3 spells CSAERVNEQFF. As DNA, the CDR3 is TGCAGCGCCGAACGCGTGAATGAGCAGTTCTTC.